The rows below give T cell receptor beta chains drawn from one sample of a study of Ad26.COV2.S vaccination and SARS-CoV-2 variants. TCRdb's table, derived via immunoSEQ multiplex PCR, lists solely in-frame clones and lacks some. The data hold around 340,000 clones, with roughly 90% observed a single time. This specimen consisted of peripheral blood, obtained in a trial of Ad26.COV2.S vaccine versus placebo. The receptor source for this set is a person between 18 and 65 years old who received the Ad26.COV2.S COVID-19 vaccine or a placebo. The CDR3 runs from the conserved cysteine through the conserved F or W. The order of the fields is D gene, J gene, V gene, CDR3 protein, CDR3 DNA. D genes are given only for firm matches.

TRBD1,TRBJ1-4,TRBV5-5,CASSPPDRVEKLFF,TGTGCCAGCAGCCCACCTGACAGGGTTGAAAAACTGTTTTTT
-,TRBJ2-4,TRBV4-2,CASSPRVIDIQYF,TGTGCCAGCAGCCCCCGCGTGATAGACATTCAGTACTTC
TRBD2,TRBJ2-1,TRBV5-1,CASSGAGESYNEQFF,TGCGCCAGCAGCGGGGCGGGAGAATCCTACAATGAGCAGTTCTTC
-,TRBJ2-5,TRBV5-8,CASSLVQGAKTQYF,TGTGCCAGCAGCTTGGTCCAGGGCGCGAAGACCCAGTACTTC
-,TRBJ1-1,TRBV5-1,CASSEDTNTEAFF,TGCGCCAGCAGCGAGGACACGAACACTGAAGCTTTCTTT
-,TRBJ1-3,TRBV19,CAIARTSGNTIYF,TGTGCCATTGCAAGGACCTCTGGAAACACCATATATTTT
-,TRBJ1-1,TRBV5-5,CASRQDTYTEAFF,TGTGCCAGCAGGCAGGACACGTACACTGAAGCTTTCTTT
-,TRBJ2-5,TRBV18,CASSPARQETQYF,TGTGCCAGCTCACCGGCTAGACAAGAGACCCAGTACTTC
-,TRBJ2-2,TRBV5-1,CASSLTGGGPTGELFF,TGCGCCAGCAGCTTAACTGGAGGGGGGCCAACCGGGGAGCTGTTTTTT
-,TRBJ1-3,TRBV9,CASSEGTGTGNTIYF,TGTGCCAGCAGCGAAGGAACAGGGACTGGAAACACCATATATTTT
TRBD2,TRBJ2-1,TRBV10-2,CASSEGGGPPNEQFF,TGCGCCAGCAGTGAGGGCGGGGGGCCGCCCAATGAGCAGTTCTTC
-,TRBJ2-7,TRBV30,CAWSRDTLYEQYF,TGTGCCTGGAGCCGGGACACTCTTTACGAGCAGTACTTC
TRBD1,TRBJ1-6,TRBV5-4,CASSGEGRTGFSPLHF,TGTGCCAGCAGCGGGGAAGGGAGGACAGGATTTTCACCCCTCCACTTT